A selection of T cell receptor beta chains follows, all from one sample in a study of OX40 agonist ivuxolimab in advanced cancers. Some clones are missing from TCRdb's copy, which holds only in-frame ones; the method was immunoSEQ multiplex PCR. Seen here are about 46,000 clones, 88% observed once, and the top ten hold approximately 53%. Specimen: CD4+ or CD8+ T cells sorted from blood, collected in a trial of the OX40 agonist ivuxolimab. All receptors come from an adult with an advanced solid tumor such as melanoma, head and neck, liver or kidney cancer. Each CDR3 is given with its conserved first and last residue. A D gene is named only where the DNA matches it firmly. Size is stated for part of the rows, as once, few or many counts, or as a class when the clone is expanded.

j_call d_call v_call clone_size cdr3_nt cdr3_aa
TRBJ2-1 TRBD1 TRBV28 . TGTGCCAGCGCGGGACAGGGGTCCTACAATGAGCAGTTCTTC CASAGQGSYNEQFF
TRBJ2-2 TRBD1 TRBV10-1 . TGCGCCAGCAGTGGGACAGGGGTCACCGGGGAGCTGTTTTTT CASSGTGVTGELFF
TRBJ2-7 TRBD2 TRBV13 once TGTGCCAGCAGCTTAGCGGGAGGGCCCCACGAGCAGTACTTC CASSLAGGPHEQYF
TRBJ1-2 . TRBV7-9 . TGTGCCAGCAGCAACCCGGGAAAGGGGGGCTACACCTTC CASSNPGKGGYTF
TRBJ2-7 . TRBV7-2 . TGTGCCAGCAGCGTTCAAGGGGGTAGCTCCTACGAGCAGTACTTC CASSVQGGSSYEQYF
TRBJ2-3 . TRBV28 . TGTGCCAGCAGCCTGGGGGCGATTAGCACAGATACGCAGTATTTT CASSLGAISTDTQYF
TRBJ2-2 TRBD2 TRBV7-3 . TGTGCCAGCAGCTTAGGGACTACTACCGGGGAGCTGTTTTTT CASSLGTTTGELFF
TRBJ2-4 . TRBV5-8 . TGTGCCAGCAGCTTGCGGTCGGAACCCGCCAAAAACATTCAGTACTTC CASSLRSEPAKNIQYF
TRBJ2-3 TRBD2 TRBV19 . TGTGCCAGTAGCCCGACTAGCGGGAGCACAGATACGCAGTATTTT CASSPTSGSTDTQYF
TRBJ2-7 . TRBV19 . TGTGCCAGTAGTATTAGTAAGGAGTACGAGCAGTACTTC CASSISKEYEQYF
TRBJ2-7 TRBD2 TRBV30 . TGTGCCTGGAGTGTACATCACGGACTAGGGTACTTC CAWSVHHGLGYF
TRBJ2-7 TRBD2 TRBV19 . TGTGCCAGTAGTCCGGCCCCCTTTAGCGGGATCTCCTACGAGCAGTACTTC CASSPAPFSGISYEQYF
TRBJ1-5 . TRBV28 . TGTGCCAGCAGTGTTTCTCTTCGGGGCAATCAGCCCCAGCATTTT CASSVSLRGNQPQHF
TRBJ1-2 TRBD1 TRBV28 . TGTGCCAGCAGTGCTCCTCCGGGACAGGGGGCGCATGGCTACACCTTC CASSAPPGQGAHGYTF
TRBJ1-1 . TRBV7-9 once TGTGCCAGCAGCTCCGCTGGACAAGGAGCTTTCTTT CASSSAGQGAFF
TRBJ1-6 . TRBV5-4 . TGTGCCAGCAGCTCTCAGGGACTTGGTAATTCACCCCTCCACTTT CASSSQGLGNSPLHF
TRBJ2-7 TRBD2 TRBV5-6 . TGTGCCAGCAGCCCAGGTTGGGCTAGCGGGGATAACGAGCAGTACTTC CASSPGWASGDNEQYF
TRBJ2-3 . TRBV9 once TGTGCCAGCAGCGTAGGGCTAGCGAGGTCAGATACGCAGTATTTT CASSVGLARSDTQYF
TRBJ2-7 . TRBV10-2 . TGCGCCAGCAGTGAGAGGGCGGGCTTAACCTACGAGCAGTACTTC CASSERAGLTYEQYF
TRBJ1-1 TRBD1 TRBV4-3 . TGCGCCAGCAGCCATCTCACGACAGGGTTGGGCACTGAAGCTTTCTTT CASSHLTTGLGTEAFF
TRBJ2-7 TRBD1 TRBV4-3 . TGCGCCAGCAGCCAGAGGGGGCAATCCTACGAGCAGTACTTC CASSQRGQSYEQYF
TRBJ2-2 TRBD2 TRBV7-8 . TGTGCCAGCAGCCCGGGGGGGAGTGGTACCGGGGAGCTGTTTTTT CASSPGGSGTGELFF
TRBJ1-2 TRBD1 TRBV28 once TGTGCCAGCAGTTTAGGACAGGGGTACCTCTATGGCTACACCTTC CASSLGQGYLYGYTF
TRBJ1-5 TRBD1 TRBV6-5 . TGTGCCAGCAGCCCGGGTCAGGGGGTCGGACAGCCCCAGCATTTT CASSPGQGVGQPQHF
TRBJ2-2 . TRBV2 . TGTGCCAGCACCCTGAGGTCGGGGACCACCGGGGAGCTGTTTTTT CASTLRSGTTGELFF
TRBJ2-7 . TRBV27 . TGTGCCAGCGGGATTAGGGGGGGCTGGTACGAGCAGTACTTC CASGIRGGWYEQYF
TRBJ1-1 . TRBV5-4 once TGTGCCAGCAGCGACGTAGGGGCGGTAGCTGAAGCTTTCTTT CASSDVGAVAEAFF
TRBJ2-7 TRBD1 TRBV11-2 . TGTGCCAGCAGCCCGTGGACAGGGGGCTACGAGCAGTACTTC CASSPWTGGYEQYF
TRBJ2-1 . TRBV11-1 . TGTGCCAGCAGCCCCCGGCCGTACATGGATGAGCAGTTCTTC CASSPRPYMDEQFF
TRBJ2-5 . TRBV19 . TGTGCCAGTAGTTTGACAGTCCAAGAGACCCAGTACTTC CASSLTVQETQYF
TRBJ1-6 . TRBV7-8 . TGTGCCAGCAGCTTAGGCCCGCGAGGAAGGTCACCCCTCCACTTT CASSLGPRGRSPLHF
TRBJ2-1 . TRBV5-6 once TGTGCCAGCAGCTTGGGGGGTTGGTATCCGAGCTCCTACAATGAGCAGTTCTTC CASSLGGWYPSSYNEQFF
TRBJ2-1 TRBD2 TRBV2 . TGTGCCACCCAGAGGGGAACTAGCGGGAGCGATGAGCAGTTCTTC CATQRGTSGSDEQFF
TRBJ2-5 TRBD1 TRBV29-1 . TGCAGCGTTGTCTTGGGGACAGCCCAAGAGACCCAGTACTTC CSVVLGTAQETQYF
TRBJ2-7 TRBD2 TRBV18 . TGTGCCAGCTCACTTGGACTAGCGGGGAGCTCCTACGAGCAGTACTTC CASSLGLAGSSYEQYF
TRBJ2-3 . TRBV7-8 . TGTGCCAGCAGCTTAGCCCGAGTCAGGGTCCCAGATACGCAGTATTTT CASSLARVRVPDTQYF
TRBJ1-2 . TRBV7-9 . TGTGCCACCCAAGGGGCCGCTGACTATGGCTACACCTTC CATQGAADYGYTF
TRBJ1-1 TRBD1 TRBV11-3 . TGTGCCAGCAGCTTCGTATGGACAGGGACGAACACTGAAGCTTTCTTT CASSFVWTGTNTEAFF
TRBJ2-5 TRBD1 TRBV7-3 . TGTGCCAGCAGCGCACAGGGGGGCGAGACCCAGTACTTC CASSAQGGETQYF
TRBJ2-1 . TRBV28 few TGTGCCAGCAGTTCAGGAAACGAGCAGTTCTTC CASSSGNEQFF
TRBJ2-7 TRBD2 TRBV10-3 . TGTGCCATCAGTGAGCCGGGGGGGGACGAGCAGTACTTC CAISEPGGDEQYF
TRBJ1-1 . TRBV5-1 . TGCGCCAGCAGCCCGGCGACATTGGGGCTATTTAGAGGCACTGAAGCTTTCTTT CASSPATLGLFRGTEAFF
TRBJ1-6 TRBD1 TRBV7-2 . TGTGCCAGCAGCTCATCCGGGACAGGGGGCGATTCACCCCTCCACTTT CASSSSGTGGDSPLHF
TRBJ2-5 . TRBV7-3 . TGTGCCAGCAGCCAGGGACACGGAGAGACCCAGTACTTC CASSQGHGETQYF
TRBJ2-7 . TRBV7-6 . TGTGCCAGCAGCTTATTCGGGGACCGCGAGCAGTACTTC CASSLFGDREQYF